Below are 17 T cell receptor beta chains sequenced from a single sample in a study of beta chain features in type 1 diabetes. Regarding the study as a whole: All four CD4+ subsets of Type 1 diabetes patients contained TCRB CDR3s that were moderately but significantly shorter.

All of the isolated RNA was reverse transcribed, so expressed TCRB transcripts were sequenced. Measured with immunoSEQ multiplex PCR; TCRdb has only the in-frame clones, and not every one. Seen here are 100,000 to 150,000 clones, 15% to 20% observed once, and the top ten hold 2% to 3%. No antigen has been assigned to these receptors. Source material: central memory CD4+ T cells from blood. These receptors were taken from a man between 18 and 35 years old with type 1 diabetes.

The chain joins TRBV7-9 to TRBJ2-1; no definite D call. CDR1 SEHNR and CDR2 FQNEAQ come from the germline V gene (reference sequence). Trimming cost V 8 bases and J 2 bases, with 13 bases left between them. The CDR3 covers 14 residues. The CDR3 region is CASVRLSPYNEQFF. Here the CDR3 DNA reads TGTGCCAGCGTCCGTTTGTCCCCCTACAATGAGCAGTTCTTC.

This clone was seen a handful of times. The CDR3 protein is CASSRDLQGNYGYTF. As DNA, the CDR3 is TGTGCCAGCAGCCGTGATCTTCAAGGGAACTATGGCTACACCTTC. The chain uses TRBV4-2 and TRBJ1-2; D unresolved. The CDR3 loop spans 15 amino acids. Deletions cut 4 bases from V and 2 bases from J, with 14 bases between. Germline V gene lookup returns CDR1 LGHNA and CDR2 YNFKEQ.

In its sample, this clone was seen a few times. The V gene is TRBV6-5, the J gene TRBJ1-4; no reliable D call. Germline lookup yields CDR1 MNHEY and CDR2 SVGAGI. The CDR3 covers 15 residues. The V gene lost 0 bases and the J gene lost 7 bases, with 12 bases spanning the gap. In nucleotides, the CDR3 is TGTGCCAGCAGTTACTCGGGTCCCCGGGGTGAAAAACTGTTTTTT. Translation: CASSYSGPRGEKLFF.

The V call is TRBV18, the J call TRBJ2-7; D gene ambiguous. V shed 0 bases and J shed 0 bases, with 9 bases lying between them. This CDR3 is built from 15 residues. In germline, CDR1 is KGHSH, CDR2 LQKENI. The CDR3 nucleotides read TGTGCCAGCTCACCACCTGGTAAGGACTCCTACGAGCAGTACTTC. It encodes CASSPPGKDSYEQYF.

The chain's CDR3 is CASAPGQSGYGYTF. The CDR3 region has the DNA TGTGCCAGCGCCCCCGGGCAGAGTGGCTATGGCTACACCTTC. This chain links TRBV28 with TRBJ1-2; no reliable D call. The V and J ends lost 8 bases and 4 bases respectively, with 17 bases between them. Germline assignment: CDR1 MDHEN and CDR2 SYDVKM. The CDR3 covers 14 residues.

This clone appeared a few times. The chain links TRBV6-7 to TRBJ2-7; perhaps TRBD1 as D (6 bases). TRBV6-7 is given ORF status, its function remaining uncertain. The V end was cut by 5 bases, the J end by 2 bases, with 16 bases between. The CDR3 contains 15 residues. The DNA for the CDR3 is TGTGCCAGCAGTCGCTTAAAGGACAGACCCTACGAGCAGTACTTC. This codes for CASSRLKDRPYEQYF.

This clone was counted many times. The rearrangement joins TRBV18 to TRBJ1-5, with D possibly TRBD1 on 6 matching bases. CDR3 size: 15 residues. With 2 bases removed from V and 7 bases from J, the gap between germline ends came to 15 bases. In germline, CDR1 is KGHSH, CDR2 LQKENI. The CDR3 region is CASSPVPGAKQPQHF. CDR3 sequence (DNA): TGTGCCAGCTCACCAGTACCGGGGGCTAAACAGCCCCAGCATTTT.

In this sample, this clone turned up a few times. J is TRBJ2-2 and V is TRBV6-1, with D uncertain. Per germline, CDR1 MNHNS and CDR2 SASEGT. The CDR3 covers 13 residues. V gave up 5 bases and J gave up 3 bases, with 7 bases separating them. CDR3 coding DNA: TGTGCCAGCAGTTATTACGACACCGGGGAGCTGTTTTTT. Translated: CASSYYDTGELFF.

Worth noting for this clone: The junction shows a germline mismatch at one end, possibly a read error. The V gene is TRBV11-3, the J gene TRBJ1-1, with D possibly matching TRBD1 (5 bases). The CDR3 spans 13 residues. Germline loops: CDR1 SGHNT, CDR2 YENEEA. The CDR3, as DNA: TGTGCCAGCAGCCTAGAGGGACCGACGGAAGCTTTCTTT. Its translation is CASSLEGPTEAFF.

This clone was seen a few times. V usage is TRBV20-1 and J usage is TRBJ2-7; D is unclear. Trimming took off 5 bases at V and 2 bases at J, with 4 bases between the two ends. Germline values: CDR1 DFQATT, CDR2 SNEGSKA (reference sequence). This CDR3 has 10 amino acids. DNA for the CDR3: TGCAGTGCTGCCACCTACGAGCAGTACTTC. It yields the protein CSAATYEQYF.

The genes are TRBV19 and TRBJ2-2; D is unresolved. V lost 5 bases, J lost 9 bases, and 16 bases lay in between. Looked up from germline, CDR1 is LNHDA and CDR2 is SQIVND (reference sequence). This CDR3 comprises 14 residues. The CDR3 is CASSSTGSIRELFF. For the CDR3, the DNA is TGTGCCAGTAGTTCTACCGGGTCCATCAGGGAGCTGTTTTTT.

The chain couples TRBV10-3 to TRBJ2-1; possible D gene TRBD2, 5 bases. Trimming stripped 7 bases from V and 5 bases from J, with 21 bases between. From germline, CDR1 is ENHRY and CDR2 SYGVKD. The CDR3 runs to 16 residues. The CDR3 loop is CAIMAGPKANNNEQFF. The DNA for the CDR3 is TGTGCCATCATGGCGGGTCCCAAAGCCAATAACAATGAGCAGTTCTTC.

With respect to this clone: At one end the junction does not follow the germline gene, possibly because of a read error. This chain joins TRBV2 and TRBJ1-5, with D tentatively TRBD1 (6 bases). CDR1 and CDR2 from the germline V gene are SNHLY and FYNNEI. This CDR3 has 15 residues. Here the CDR3 reads CATSEIVGQYQPQHF. The CDR3, as DNA: TGTGCCACCAGTGAAATCGTTGGACAGTATCAGCCCCAGCATTTT.

The chain is built from TRBV15 and TRBJ2-2; D is unclear. The CDR3 contains 15 residues. The V gene's germline CDR1 is LNHNV and CDR2 YYDKDF (reference sequence). With 5 bases removed from V and 6 bases from J, the gap between germline ends came to 16 bases. The CDR3 region is CATSDPSLGAGELFF. CDR3 DNA: TGTGCCACCAGCGATCCTTCACTTGGGGCCGGGGAGCTGTTTTTT. The full variable domain, with the rest looked up from reference TRBV15 and TRBJ2-2, is DAMVIQNPRYQVTQFGKPVTLSCSQTLNHNVMYWYQQKSSQAPKLLFHYYDKDFNNEADTPDNFQSRRPNTSFCFLDIRSPGLGDTAMYLCATSDPSLGAGELFFGEGSRLTVL.

This clone was found a few times. J is TRBJ1-2 and V is TRBV6-5; D not resolved. Germline values: CDR1 MNHEY, CDR2 SVGAGI. V lost 0 bases to trimming and J lost 1 base, with 6 bases between them. CDR3 length equals 14 residues. CDR3 in amino acids: CASSYSNSNYGYTF. As DNA, the CDR3 is TGTGCCAGCAGTTACTCGAACAGTAACTATGGCTACACCTTC.

A few counts support this clone. V and J are TRBV2 and TRBJ2-5, with D possibly TRBD2 on 5 matching bases. This CDR3 is built from 13 residues. CDR1 and CDR2 (germline): SNHLY, FYNNEI. Deletions cut 4 bases from V and 5 bases from J, with 11 bases between. CDR3 in amino acids: CASSGPGGETQYF. Written as DNA, the CDR3 is TGTGCCAGCAGTGGGCCAGGCGGGGAGACCCAGTACTTC.

The table lists this clone with many counts. The J gene is TRBJ1-1, the V gene TRBV2; 9 nucleotides align to TRBD1. The CDR3 runs to 14 residues. V gave up 4 bases and J gave up 0 bases; unmatched junction bases: 0. CDR1 is SNHLY, CDR2 FYNNEI, per germline. CDR3 residues: CASSGDRVNTEAFF. CDR3 sequence (DNA): TGTGCCAGCAGTGGGGACAGGGTGAACACTGAAGCTTTCTTT. The variable domain in full, completed from reference TRBV2 and TRBJ1-1, reads EPEVTQTPSHQVTQMGQEVILRCVPISNHLYFYWYRQILGQKVEFLVSFYNNEISEKSEIFDDQFSVERPDGSNFTLKIRSTKLEDSAMYFCASSGDRVNTEAFFGQGTRLTVV.